This TCR beta chain was identified during a study of cytomegalovirus exposure and HLA in healthy donors. Primers: 60 Vbeta forward and 13 Jbeta reverse. Sequencing used immunoSEQ multiplex PCR; TCRdb keeps in-frame clones, though not all of them. The sample holds about 240,000 clones, roughly 78% seen once. The origin of this receptor is a boy aged 10-17 years in good health and CMV-seronegative. Sequencing used PBMCs.

This chain's CDR3 is CASIELAPGEAFF. The CDR3 DNA follows: TGTGCCAGCATCGAACTGGCGCCAGGTGAAGCTTTCTTT. The chain recombines TRBV28 with TRBJ1-1; D uncertain. The germline CDR1 and CDR2 sequences are MDHEN and SYDVKM. V shed 7 bases and J shed 7 bases, with 16 bases lying between them. The CDR3 contains 13 residues.